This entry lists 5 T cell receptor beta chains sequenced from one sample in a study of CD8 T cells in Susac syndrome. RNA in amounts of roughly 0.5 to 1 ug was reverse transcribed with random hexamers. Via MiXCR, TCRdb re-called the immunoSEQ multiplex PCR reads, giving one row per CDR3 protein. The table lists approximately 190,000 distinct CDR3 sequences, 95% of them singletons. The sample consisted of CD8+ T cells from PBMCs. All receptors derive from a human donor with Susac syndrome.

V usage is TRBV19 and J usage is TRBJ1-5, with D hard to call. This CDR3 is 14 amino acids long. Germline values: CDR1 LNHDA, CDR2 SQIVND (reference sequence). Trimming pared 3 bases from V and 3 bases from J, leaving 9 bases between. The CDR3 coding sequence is TGTGCCAGTAGTATTGGTGAATACAATCAGCCCCAGCATTTT. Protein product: CASSIGEYNQPQHF.

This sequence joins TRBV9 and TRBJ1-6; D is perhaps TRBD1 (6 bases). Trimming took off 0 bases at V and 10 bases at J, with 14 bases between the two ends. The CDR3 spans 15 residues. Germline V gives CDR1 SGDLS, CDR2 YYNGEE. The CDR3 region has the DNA TGTGCCAGCAGCGTAGATCAGGGGCTGAGCTCACCCCTCCACTTT. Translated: CASSVDQGLSSPLHF.

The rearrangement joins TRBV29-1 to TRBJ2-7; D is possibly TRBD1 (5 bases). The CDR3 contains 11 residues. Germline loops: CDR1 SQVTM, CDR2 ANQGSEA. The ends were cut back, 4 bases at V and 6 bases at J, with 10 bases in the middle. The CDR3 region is CSVVTGSEQYF. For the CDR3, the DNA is TGCAGCGTTGTAACAGGCTCCGAGCAGTACTTC.

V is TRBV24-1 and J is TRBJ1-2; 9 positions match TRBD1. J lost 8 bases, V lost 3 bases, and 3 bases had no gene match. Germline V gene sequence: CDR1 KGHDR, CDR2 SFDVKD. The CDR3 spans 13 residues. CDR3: CATSDTGGSGYTF. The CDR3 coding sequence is TGTGCCACCAGTGATACAGGGGGCAGCGGCTACACCTTC.

The CDR3, as DNA: TGCAGTGCTAGAGAAGGGACAGCTAATGAAAAACTGTTTTTT. Its translation: CSAREGTANEKLFF. This rearrangement joins TRBV20-1 to TRBJ1-4; the match to TRBD1 covers 7 bases. CDR3 length: 14 amino acids. V dropped 0 bases and J dropped 3; count of bases not matched to a gene: 1. CDR1 is DFQATT and CDR2 is SNEGSKA in the germline V gene (reference sequence).